These T cell receptor beta chains were read from a single sample in a study of control samples from healthy donors and cancer patients. Data came from immunoSEQ multiplex PCR; TCRdb stores just in-frame clones and leaves some out. The sample yields over 70,000 clones, about 88% seen once. Sequencing was performed on blood. Receptors originate from a woman aged 55-69 years in good health. Both conserved end residues are part of each CDR3. A D gene is named only where the DNA matches it firmly. Where a row states a size, it is once, few, many or the class of an expanded clone; other rows omit it.

-,TRBJ1-1,-,TRBV6-5,CASMSSTAEAFF,TGTGCCAGCATGTCGTCAACCGCTGAAGCTTTCTTT
TRBD2,TRBJ2-5,-,TRBV11-3,CASSLDRLLAGGKGETQYF,TGTGCCAGCAGCTTAGATCGACTTCTAGCGGGGGGGAAGGGTGAGACCCAGTACTTC
-,TRBJ2-7,-,TRBV24-1,CATSDPHSGVHEQYF,TGTGCCACCAGTGATCCCCACTCGGGGGTCCACGAGCAGTACTTC
-,TRBJ1-1,-,TRBV11-3,CASSLRQAPFKAFF,TGTGCCAGCAGCTTAAGACAGGCCCCTTTTAAAGCTTTCTTT
-,TRBJ2-3,-,TRBV3-1/TRBV3-2,CASSQAWGLGTDTQYF,TGTGCCAGCAGCCAAGCCTGGGGGTTGGGCACAGATACGCAGTATTTT
TRBD1,TRBJ2-5,few,TRBV6-4,CASSAQPGQGRETQYF,TGTGCCAGCAGTGCTCAACCGGGACAGGGGAGGGAGACCCAGTACTTC
TRBD1,TRBJ2-5,-,TRBV2,CASNRDSQETQYF,TGTGCCAGCAACCGGGACAGTCAAGAGACCCAGTACTTC
-,TRBJ2-7,-,TRBV7-9,CASSTLVPPYEQYF,TGTGCCAGCAGCACCCTAGTACCCCCCTACGAGCAGTACTTC
-,TRBJ2-3,-,TRBV4-1,CASSQVARNTQYF,TGCGCCAGCAGCCAAGTGGCACGAAATACGCAGTATTTT
-,TRBJ1-6,-,TRBV28,CASSAGASAYNSPLHF,TGTGCCAGCAGTGCGGGGGCGTCGGCCTATAATTCACCCCTCCACTTT
-,TRBJ2-2,-,TRBV28,CASSQDTLAGELFF,TGTGCCAGCAGTCAGGACACCCTAGCCGGGGAGCTGTTTTTT
-,TRBJ1-6,-,TRBV7-9,CASSKDRTSPLHF,TGTGCCAGCAGCAAGGACAGAACTTCACCCCTCCACTTT
TRBD1,TRBJ1-1,-,TRBV6-6,CASSYSRQGVSDAGLF,TGTGCCAGCAGTTACTCGAGACAGGGGGTATCCGACGCTGGGCTGTTT
-,TRBJ1-6,-,TRBV11-2,CASTSQGYGSPLHF,TGTGCCAGCACCTCACAGGGCTATGGTTCACCCCTCCACTTT
-,TRBJ2-1,-,TRBV1,CTSSQLVGGPGLCNEQFF,TGCACCAGCAGCCAGTTAGTGGGAGGGCCTGGGCTTTGCAATGAGCAGTTCTTC
TRBD1,TRBJ2-1,-,TRBV4-2,CASSQEGQSSSEQFF,TGTGCCAGCAGCCAAGAGGGACAGTCTAGCAGTGAGCAGTTCTTC
TRBD1,TRBJ1-2,-,TRBV15,CAAGTGSPYGYTF,TGTGCCGCCGGGACAGGAAGCCCCTATGGCTACACCTTC
-,TRBJ2-3,-,TRBV6-5,CASIAGGRGTDTQYF,TGTGCCAGCATCGCAGGGGGGAGGGGCACAGATACGCAGTATTTT
-,TRBJ2-4,-,TRBV3-1/TRBV3-2,CASSQVASGTQYF,TGTGCCAGCAGCCAAGTGGCTAGTGGGACACAGTACTTC
-,TRBJ2-3,-,TRBV19,CASSKPGTGRDTQYF,TGTGCCAGTAGTAAACCCGGGACTGGAAGGGATACGCAGTATTTT